The TCR beta chain described here comes from a study of blood T cells in healthy people across ages. Notes on this clonotype: Being one base from a much bigger clone, this may be a read error.

Extracted total RNA amounted to at least 5.5 micrograms for each sample. The authors ran a second PCR of about 6 to 11 cycles using a sample-barcoded 5' primer and a J-beta primer mix. TCRdb used MiXCR to reprocess the 5' RACE reads, holding one entry per CDR3 protein. The sample includes around 710,000 distinct CDR3 sequences, approximately 39% of them seen just once. The germline V gene encodes CDR1 DFQATT and CDR2 SNEGSKA (reference sequence). The length of the CDR3 is 15 residues. V shed 6 bases and J shed 8 bases, with 23 bases lying between them. V is TRBV20-1 and J is TRBJ2-1, with a tentative D call TRBD1 (6 bases). The receptor comes from an older woman in good health. Input material: blood. The CDR3 coding sequence is TGCAGTGCCGAAGACTGGGTGGGGGCGCGCGATGAGCAGTTCTTC. It codes for CSAEDWVGARDEQFF.